The 30 T cell receptor beta chains in this list originate from one sample, sequenced in a study of T cells in Graves' hyperthyroidism and ophthalmopathy. RNA transcripts provided the source from which TCR beta CDR3 regions were amplified. First-round RT-PCR targeting the TCR CDR3 was performed with the HTBI primer set. TCRdb reprocessed the multiplex PCR reads via MiXCR and lists one record per CDR3 protein. The data contain approximately 430,000 distinct CDR3 sequences, 15% to 18% of them singletons. The sample taken for sequencing was blood. The receptors come from a woman under 30 with Graves' hyperthyroidism.

This clonotype was seen at least ten times. The DNA of the CDR3 is TGCAGCTCCACAAGCGGACAGGGGAAGAGGACTGAAGCTTTCTTT. It encodes CSSTSGQGKRTEAFF. The V and J genes are TRBV29-1 and TRBJ1-1, with 9 bases aligning to TRBD1. After removal of 8 bases from V and 5 bases from J, the junction contained 15 bases not matched to a gene. Germline-derived CDR1 and CDR2 are SQVTM and ANQGSEA. CDR3 length equals 15 residues.

This clonotype was found many times. The rearrangement uses TRBV20-1 and TRBJ2-1; D gene uncertain. The germline V gene encodes CDR1 DFQATT and CDR2 SNEGSKA (reference sequence). The CDR3 totals 16 residues. V lost 5 bases to trimming and J lost 0 bases, with 17 bases between them. In nucleotides, the CDR3 is TGCAGTGCTCCGACCAGGACGGCCAGCTCCTACAATGAGCAGTTCTTC. It is translated as CSAPTRTASSYNEQFF.

This clonotype was seen a handful of times. The chain has TRBV20-1 and TRBJ1-6; D gene uncertain. Trimming left V 0 bases short and J 9 bases short, with 18 bases between. Germline V gene lookup returns CDR1 DFQATT and CDR2 SNEGSKA (reference sequence). This CDR3 region has 16 residues. This chain's CDR3 is CSARDAEREHISPLHF. DNA for the CDR3: TGCAGTGCTAGAGATGCTGAGCGGGAGCATATTTCACCCCTCCACTTT.

On this clonotype: A much larger clone differs from this one at a single base, so this may be a read error. This sequence joins TRBV18 and TRBJ2-5; the match to TRBD2 covers 9 bases. Per germline, CDR1 KGHSH and CDR2 LQKENI. This CDR3 has 17 residues. For the CDR3, the DNA is TGTGCCAGCTCACCATTATCGAGGCGGACTAGCGAAGAGACCGAGTACTTC. Its translation: CASSPLSRRTSEETEYF.

The chain is built from TRBV7-2 and TRBJ2-6; 8 nucleotides line up with TRBD2. The CDR3 is 17 amino acids. The ends lost 6 bases at V and 3 bases at J; junction bases unmatched: 10. From germline, CDR1 is SGHTA and CDR2 FQGNSA. CDR3: CASSLGGAAIGANVLTF. Here the CDR3 DNA reads TGTGCCAGCAGTCTCGGGGGGGCAGCAATTGGGGCCAACGTCCTGACTTTC.

This clonotype was seen many times. The chain carries TRBV11-2 and TRBJ2-7, with a possible D match to TRBD1 (5 bases). Per the germline V gene, CDR1 is SGHAT and CDR2 is FQNNGV. The CDR3 is 16 residues long. V was clipped by 1 base and J by 3 bases, with 16 bases between them. The chain's CDR3 is CASSLGGPQADYEQYF. CDR3 nucleotide sequence: TGTGCCAGCAGCTTAGGAGGACCACAGGCGGACTACGAGCAGTACTTC.

The rearrangement links TRBV4-1 to TRBJ1-2; 10 bases are shared with TRBD1. The V gene's germline CDR1 is MGHRA and CDR2 YSYEKL. This CDR3 contains 13 residues. J lost 9 bases, V lost 5 bases, and 6 bases had no gene match. The CDR3 spells CASSARQGASYTF. The CDR3 DNA is TGCGCCAGCAGCGCGCGACAGGGGGCGAGCTACACCTTC.

Ten or more counts support this clonotype. The chain employs TRBV5-1 and TRBJ2-1, with 8 bases lining up with TRBD2. J lost 4 bases, V lost 0 bases, and 6 bases had no gene match. Germline V gene data show CDR1 as SGHRS and CDR2 as YFSETQ. The CDR3 loop spans 16 amino acids. CDR3 protein: CASSLGGSGTYNEQFF. The CDR3 bases are TGCGCCAGCAGCTTGGGGGGTAGCGGGACTTACAATGAGCAGTTCTTC.

This chain links TRBV5-1 with TRBJ1-2, with TRBD1 identical over 8 bases. The germline CDR1 and CDR2 sequences are SGHRS and YFSETQ. V lost 0 bases to trimming and J lost 8 bases; unmatched junction nucleotides: 9. This CDR3 is built from 15 residues. The CDR3 loop reads CASSLAGQVLQGYTF. CDR3 nucleotide sequence: TGCGCCAGCAGCTTGGCGGGACAGGTCCTTCAAGGCTACACCTTC.

The chain has TRBV28 and TRBJ2-1, with D possibly being TRBD2 (8 bases). V was trimmed by 6 bases and J by 5 bases, leaving 32 bases between them. Germline V gene data show CDR1 as MDHEN and CDR2 as SYDVKM. CDR3 length: 20 residues. CDR3 nucleotide sequence: TGTGCCAGCAGCCCAACGGGACAGAGACGACCGGGACTAGTGGACAATGAGCAGTTCTTC. It codes for CASSPTGQRRPGLVDNEQFF.

This clonotype occurred many times. V and J are TRBV11-2 and TRBJ1-2; D may be TRBD1 (6 bases). The CDR3 totals 18 residues. With 1 base removed from V and 0 bases from J, the gap between germline ends came to 18 bases. Germline V gene sequence: CDR1 SGHAT, CDR2 FQNNGV. CDR3 loop: CASSLGGVRGTSNYGYTF. DNA of the CDR3: TGTGCCAGCAGCTTAGGGGGGGTCAGGGGAACCTCTAACTATGGCTACACCTTC.

This clonotype was detected a few times. The CDR3 here is CASSVGGWSEQYF. The CDR3 DNA follows: TGTGCCAGCAGTGTGGGCGGGTGGAGCGAGCAGTACTTC. The rearrangement joins TRBV25-1 to TRBJ2-7, with a possible D match to TRBD2 (5 bases). The CDR3 contains 13 residues. Germline CDR1 MGHDK, CDR2 SYGVNS. V was cut by 4 bases and J by 6 bases, with 13 bases left in between.

This clonotype was seen many times. The chain recombines TRBV20-1 with TRBJ2-3; D not resolved. In germline, CDR1 is DFQATT, CDR2 SNEGSKA (reference sequence). Between the trimmed V and J ends, which lost 3 bases and 2 bases, there was a span of 9 bases. The CDR3 is 13 amino acids. The CDR3 region is CSASGHFTDTQYF. DNA for the CDR3: TGCAGTGCTAGCGGCCATTTCACAGATACGCAGTATTTT.

This clonotype has ten or more counts. This rearrangement joins TRBV6-1 to TRBJ1-4; D gene ambiguous. The CDR3 spans 15 residues. Germline lookup yields CDR1 MNHNS and CDR2 SASEGT. V was trimmed by 7 bases and J by 1 base, leaving 13 bases between them. In DNA, the CDR3 is TGTGCCAGCACCCGCAGTGGGGTAACTAATGAAAAACTGTTTTTT. Amino acids: CASTRSGVTNEKLFF.

This clonotype has at least ten counts. The chain joins TRBV27 to TRBJ1-2; TRBD1 aligns across 7 bases. Looked up from germline, CDR1 is MNHEY and CDR2 is SMNVEV (reference sequence). The V and J ends lost 4 bases and 4 bases, in that order; junction bases with no gene match: 3. There are 13 residues in the CDR3. The CDR3, as DNA: TGTGCCAGCAGTTCCCCAGGGGGCTATGGCTACACCTTC. This translates into CASSSPGGYGYTF.

This clonotype has a handful of counts. The chain is built from TRBV9 and TRBJ2-7; 9 positions agree with TRBD2. The V segment lost 6 bases and the J segment 0 bases; nucleotides outside the gene matches: 4. The CDR3 is 14 residues long. Germline V CDR1 and CDR2: SGDLS, YYNGEE. The DNA for the CDR3 is TGTGCCAGCAACCCTAGCGGGACCTCCTACGAGCAGTACTTC. Its protein is CASNPSGTSYEQYF.

This clonotype was picked up many times. The chain recombines TRBV29-1 with TRBJ2-1; 11 positions agree with TRBD2. V dropped 2 bases and J dropped 15; count of bases not matched to a gene: 3. CDR3 length: 11 amino acids. CDR1 is SQVTM, CDR2 ANQGSEA, per germline. CDR3 bases: TGCAGCGTTGAACTCGGGACTAGCGGGTTCTTC. The encoded protein is CSVELGTSGFF.

The chain links TRBV18 to TRBJ2-7; 7 bases are shared with TRBD1. The CDR3 is 14 residues long. Germline V gene data show CDR1 as KGHSH and CDR2 as LQKENI. V was clipped by 8 bases and J by 4 bases; unmatched bases: 11. The CDR3 sequence: CASSPPGQQYEQYF. In nucleotides, the CDR3 is TGTGCCAGCAGTCCACCGGGACAGCAATACGAGCAGTACTTC.

This clonotype was seen repeatedly, ten times or more. The rearrangement joins TRBV3-1 to TRBJ1-2; D may be TRBD1 (5 bases). This CDR3 region has 13 residues. V lost 3 bases and J lost 2, with 7 bases in between. From germline, CDR1 is LGHDT and CDR2 YNNKEL (reference sequence). CDR3 DNA: TGTGCCAGCAGCCAGGGGGTCAACTATGGCTACACCTTC. This encodes CASSQGVNYGYTF.

The rearrangement joins TRBV19 to TRBJ1-5; tentative D call: TRBD1 (5 bases). Germline-derived CDR1 and CDR2 are LNHDA and SQIVND (reference sequence). The CDR3 covers 13 residues. Trimming took off 5 bases at V and 4 bases at J, with 9 bases between the two ends. CDR3 loop: CASSWGENQPQHF. The CDR3 region has the DNA TGTGCCAGTAGTTGGGGGGAGAATCAGCCCCAGCATTTT.

Ten or more counts support this clonotype. V gene TRBV2 combines with J gene TRBJ2-1; D is uncertain. The CDR3 spans 10 residues. Trimming stripped 5 bases from V and 5 bases from J, with 1 base between. Germline V CDR1 and CDR2: SNHLY, FYNNEI. CDR3 sequence reads: CASSHNEQFF. The CDR3 DNA reads TGTGCCAGCAGTCACAATGAGCAGTTCTTC.

This clonotype was seen ten or more times. V is TRBV3-1 and J is TRBJ1-5, with 7 bases lining up with TRBD1. The V gene end was trimmed by 4 bases and the J gene end by 4 bases; junction bases not matched to a gene: 4. The germline V gene has CDR1 LGHDT and CDR2 YNNKEL (reference sequence). The length of the CDR3 is 14 residues. The chain's CDR3 is CASSPDRHNQPQHF. As DNA, the CDR3 is TGTGCCAGCAGCCCGGACAGGCATAATCAGCCCCAGCATTTT. Using reference TRBV3-1 and TRBJ1-5 for the parts outside the CDR3, the full variable domain is DTAVSQTPKYLVTQMGNDKSIKCEQNLGHDTMYWYKQDSKKFLKIMFSYNNKELIINETVPNRFSPKSPDKAHLNLHINSLELGDSAVYFCASSPDRHNQPQHFGDGTRLSIL.

This clonotype was seen many times. This sequence joins TRBV7-2 and TRBJ2-3, with 8 bases matching TRBD2. Germline V CDR1 and CDR2: SGHTA, FQGNSA. V dropped 5 bases and J dropped 1; count of bases not matched to a gene: 14. This CDR3 region has 18 residues. The CDR3 spells CASSPRSGSYGGTDTQYF. CDR3 nucleotides: TGTGCCAGCAGCCCAAGGAGCGGGAGTTACGGTGGCACAGATACGCAGTATTTT.

This clonotype was detected only a few times. The rearrangement uses TRBV12-3 or TRBV12-4 and TRBJ1-2, with D hard to call. With 2 bases removed from V and 8 bases from J, the gap between germline ends came to 12 bases. This CDR3 spans 13 amino acids. This CDR3 is CASSLFGDRGYTF. CDR3 nucleotide sequence: TGTGCCAGCAGTTTATTTGGGGATCGGGGCTACACCTTC.

Ten or more counts support this clonotype. V is TRBV6-1 and J is TRBJ1-2, with TRBD1 identical over 7 bases. CDR1 MNHNS and CDR2 SASEGT come from the germline V gene. V shed 2 bases, J shed 2 bases, and the junction held 5 bases outside the gene matches. The CDR3 consists of 15 residues. The DNA of the CDR3 is TGTGCCAGCAGTGAATTCGACAGGGAGAACTATGGCTACACCTTC. This gives the protein CASSEFDRENYGYTF.

This clonotype was counted many times. The rearrangement joins TRBV3-1 to TRBJ2-3; D not certain. Germline V gene data show CDR1 as LGHDT and CDR2 as YNNKEL (reference sequence). V was clipped by 4 bases and J by 4 bases, with 15 bases between them. The CDR3 runs 15 residues. The DNA for the CDR3 is TGTGCCAGCAGCCGTGGGAACAGCGAGGCAGATACGCAGTATTTT. Its translation: CASSRGNSEADTQYF.

This clonotype showed up many times. This chain links TRBV6-2 or TRBV6-3 with TRBJ2-3, with a tentative D call TRBD2 (6 bases). CDR1 is MNHEY, CDR2 SVGEGT, per germline. This CDR3 comprises 15 residues. Trimming took off 2 bases at V and 2 bases at J, with 11 bases between the two ends. CDR3 loop: CASSYGGGDTDTQYF. Written as DNA, the CDR3 is TGTGCCAGCAGTTACGGCGGCGGGGACACAGATACGCAGTATTTT.

This clonotype was observed a few times. The rearrangement joins TRBV15 to TRBJ2-7; D is undetermined. From germline, CDR1 is LNHNV and CDR2 YYDKDF (reference sequence). V lost 7 bases to trimming and J lost 7 bases, with 20 bases between them. The CDR3 is 14 amino acids. CDR3 nucleotides: TGTGCCACCACCCAGACCCCAGACGATAGTGAGCAGTACTTC. Protein product: CATTQTPDDSEQYF.

The V call is TRBV29-1, the J call TRBJ2-5; weak D call: TRBD1 (5 bases). V lost 6 bases and J 2 bases, leaving 13 bases between the germline ends. The CDR3 consists of 13 residues. Germline V gene lookup returns CDR1 SQVTM and CDR2 ANQGSEA. In nucleotides, the CDR3 is TGCAGCGTCGGACGACAGAGTCAAGAGACCCAGTACTTC. Translating gives CSVGRQSQETQYF.

This clonotype was counted many times. The V and J genes are TRBV6-2 or TRBV6-3 and TRBJ1-5; 9 bases fit TRBD1. The length of the CDR3 is 14 residues. Germline CDR1 is MNHEY and CDR2 is SVGEGT. The junction had 6 bases not matched to a gene; V was cut back by 6 bases and J by 6 bases. The CDR3 region has the DNA TGTGCCAGCAGAACAGGGGGCGCCGGTCAGCCCCAGCATTTT. Its protein product is CASRTGGAGQPQHF.